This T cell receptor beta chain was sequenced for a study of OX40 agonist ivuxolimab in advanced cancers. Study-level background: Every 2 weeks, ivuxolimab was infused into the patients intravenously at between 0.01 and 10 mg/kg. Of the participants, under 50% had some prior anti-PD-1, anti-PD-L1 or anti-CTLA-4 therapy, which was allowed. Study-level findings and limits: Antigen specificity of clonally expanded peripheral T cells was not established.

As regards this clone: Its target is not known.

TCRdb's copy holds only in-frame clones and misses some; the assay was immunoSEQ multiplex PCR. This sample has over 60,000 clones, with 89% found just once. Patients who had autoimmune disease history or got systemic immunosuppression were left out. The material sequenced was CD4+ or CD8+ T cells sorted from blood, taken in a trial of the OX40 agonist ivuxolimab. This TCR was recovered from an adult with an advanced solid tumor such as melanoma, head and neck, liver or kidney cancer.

The CDR3: CASSLAPSQEQFF. The CDR3 DNA reads TGTGCCAGCAGCTTAGCACCTTCGCAGGAGCAGTTCTTC. The rearrangement links TRBV7-2 to TRBJ2-1, with D uncertain. The germline gives CDR1 SGHTA, CDR2 FQGNSA. V was trimmed by 0 bases and J by 10 bases, leaving 10 bases between them. The CDR3 spans 13 residues.